What follows is one TCR beta chain and its context. This CDR3 is built from 12 residues. CDR1 and CDR2 from the germline V gene are MNHEY and SVGAGI. As the method of synthesis, 5'RACE template switching with UMIs yielded TCR beta cDNA. Reanalyzing the 5' RACE reads, TCRdb keeps one entry per CDR3 protein, without DNA. This sample's table has approximately 460,000 distinct CDR3 sequences. This entry belongs to a study of T cells expressing NK-cell markers. V usage is TRBV6-5 and J usage is TRBJ2-1; TCRdb designates TRBD1, a call that cannot be tested without DNA. Source material: blood T cells: a sorted CD56 or NKG2C T cell subset, CD4+ or CD8+ T cells, or bulk PBMC T cells (not recorded which). This clonotype was obtained from a woman aged 18 to 69 in good health. CDR3 sequence reads: CASSYRGAEQFF.